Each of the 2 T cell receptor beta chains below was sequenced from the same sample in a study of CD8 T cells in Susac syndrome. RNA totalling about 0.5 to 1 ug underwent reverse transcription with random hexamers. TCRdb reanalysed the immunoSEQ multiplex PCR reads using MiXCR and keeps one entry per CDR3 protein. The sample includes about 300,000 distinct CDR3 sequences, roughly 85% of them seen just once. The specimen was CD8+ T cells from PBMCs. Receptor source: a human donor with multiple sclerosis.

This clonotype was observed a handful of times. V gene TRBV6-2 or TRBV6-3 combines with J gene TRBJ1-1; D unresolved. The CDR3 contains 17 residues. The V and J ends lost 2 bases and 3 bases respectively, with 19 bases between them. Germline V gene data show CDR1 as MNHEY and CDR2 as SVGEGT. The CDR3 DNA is TGTGCCAGCAGTTACGATCAGGACGGCAGGCGATACACTGAAGCTTTCTTT. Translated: CASSYDQDGRRYTEAFF.

The CDR3 loop is CASSFSGLAGTVEQYF. The CDR3 bases are TGTGCCAGCAGTTTCTCGGGACTAGCGGGCACGGTCGAGCAGTACTTC. The chain carries TRBV28 and TRBJ2-7; 12 bases agree with TRBD2. Germline CDR1 MDHEN, CDR2 SYDVKM. The CDR3 is 16 residues long. V dropped 3 bases and J dropped 6; count of bases not matched to a gene: 9.